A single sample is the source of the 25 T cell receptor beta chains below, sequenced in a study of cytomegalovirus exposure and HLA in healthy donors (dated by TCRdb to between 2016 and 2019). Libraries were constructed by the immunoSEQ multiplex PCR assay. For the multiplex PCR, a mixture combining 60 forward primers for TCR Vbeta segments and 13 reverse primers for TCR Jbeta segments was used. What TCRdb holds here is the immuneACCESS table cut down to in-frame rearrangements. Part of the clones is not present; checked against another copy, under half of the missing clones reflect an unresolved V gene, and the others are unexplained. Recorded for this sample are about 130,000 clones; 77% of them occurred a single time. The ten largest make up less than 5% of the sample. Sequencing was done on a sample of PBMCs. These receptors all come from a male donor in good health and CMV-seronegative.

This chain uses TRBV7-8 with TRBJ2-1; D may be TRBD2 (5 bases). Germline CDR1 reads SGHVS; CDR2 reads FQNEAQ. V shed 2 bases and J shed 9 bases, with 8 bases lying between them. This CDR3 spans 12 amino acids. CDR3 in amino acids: CASSLPSREQFF. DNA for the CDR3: TGTGCCAGCAGCTTACCTAGCCGTGAGCAGTTCTTC. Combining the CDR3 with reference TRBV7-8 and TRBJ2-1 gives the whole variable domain GAGVSQSPRYKVAKRGQDVALRCDPISGHVSLFWYQQALGQGPEFLTYFQNEAQLDKSGLPSDRFFAERPEGSVSTLKIQRTQQEDSAVYLCASSLPSREQFFGPGTRLTVL.

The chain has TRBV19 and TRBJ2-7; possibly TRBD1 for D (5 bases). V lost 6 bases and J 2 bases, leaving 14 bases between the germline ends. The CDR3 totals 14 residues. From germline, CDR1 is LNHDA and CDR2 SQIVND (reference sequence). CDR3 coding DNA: TGTGCCAGTAGCAGGGCTAGAGGCACCTACGAGCAGTACTTC. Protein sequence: CASSRARGTYEQYF.

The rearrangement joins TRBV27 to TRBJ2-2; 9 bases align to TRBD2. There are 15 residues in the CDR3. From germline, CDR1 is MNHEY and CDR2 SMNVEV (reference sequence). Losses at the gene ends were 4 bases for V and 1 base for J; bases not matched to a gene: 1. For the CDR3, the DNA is TGTGCCAGCAGTTCAGCGGGGGGGAACACCGGGGAGCTGTTTTTT. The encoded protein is CASSSAGGNTGELFF.

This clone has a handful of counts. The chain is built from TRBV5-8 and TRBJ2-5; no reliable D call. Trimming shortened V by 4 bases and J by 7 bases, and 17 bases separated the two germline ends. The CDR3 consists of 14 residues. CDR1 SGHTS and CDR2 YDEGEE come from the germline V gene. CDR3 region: CASSGPSKDWTQYF. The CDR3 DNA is TGTGCCAGCAGCGGGCCGAGTAAGGATTGGACCCAGTACTTC.

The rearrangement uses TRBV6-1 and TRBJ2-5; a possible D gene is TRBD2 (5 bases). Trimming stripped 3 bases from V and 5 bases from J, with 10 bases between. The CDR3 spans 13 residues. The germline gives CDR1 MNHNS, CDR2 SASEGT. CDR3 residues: CASSEERGETQYF. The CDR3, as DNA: TGTGCCAGCAGTGAGGAGAGAGGGGAGACCCAGTACTTC.

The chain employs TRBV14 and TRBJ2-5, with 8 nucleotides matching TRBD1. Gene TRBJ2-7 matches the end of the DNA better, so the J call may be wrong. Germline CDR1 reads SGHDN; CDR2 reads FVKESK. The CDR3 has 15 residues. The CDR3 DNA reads TGTGCCAGCAGCCAAGAGGACAGGGAAAGGTACGAGCAGTACTTC. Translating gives CASSQEDRERYEQYF.

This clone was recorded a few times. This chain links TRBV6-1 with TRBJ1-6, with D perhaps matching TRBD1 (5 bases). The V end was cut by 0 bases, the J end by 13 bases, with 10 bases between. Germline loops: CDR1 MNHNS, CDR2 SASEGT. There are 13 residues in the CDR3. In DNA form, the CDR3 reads TGTGCCAGCAGTGAAGCAGGGGCTGAGCCCCTCCACTTT. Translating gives CASSEAGAEPLHF.

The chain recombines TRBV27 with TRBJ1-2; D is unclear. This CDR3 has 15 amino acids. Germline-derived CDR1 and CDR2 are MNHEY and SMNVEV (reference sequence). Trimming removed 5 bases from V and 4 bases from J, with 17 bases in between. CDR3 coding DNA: TGTGCCAGCAGTCTCAGGTCAATGTCGTTCTATGGCTACACCTTC. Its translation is CASSLRSMSFYGYTF.

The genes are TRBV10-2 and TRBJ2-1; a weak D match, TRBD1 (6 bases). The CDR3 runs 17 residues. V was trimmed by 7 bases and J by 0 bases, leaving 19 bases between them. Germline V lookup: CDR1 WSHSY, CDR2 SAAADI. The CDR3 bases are TGCGCCAGCAAACGTCAGGGGCGGGCCTCCTCCTACAATGAGCAGTTCTTC. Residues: CASKRQGRASSYNEQFF.

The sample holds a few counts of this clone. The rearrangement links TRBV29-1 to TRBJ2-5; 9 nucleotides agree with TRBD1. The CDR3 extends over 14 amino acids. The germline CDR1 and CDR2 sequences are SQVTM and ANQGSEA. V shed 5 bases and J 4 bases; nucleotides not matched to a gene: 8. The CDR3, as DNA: TGCAGCGTTTTGACAGGGGGAAGGGGAGAGACCCAGTACTTC. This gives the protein CSVLTGGRGETQYF.

The CDR3, as DNA: TGTGCCAGCAGATCCGGGACTAGCGGGAGAAATGAGCAGTTCTTC. It yields the protein CASRSGTSGRNEQFF. The chain uses TRBV7-3 and TRBJ2-1, with TRBD2 identical over 14 bases. The ends lost 6 bases at V and 7 bases at J; junction bases unmatched: 5. Germline V gene lookup returns CDR1 SGHTA and CDR2 FQGTGA. CDR3 length: 15 residues.

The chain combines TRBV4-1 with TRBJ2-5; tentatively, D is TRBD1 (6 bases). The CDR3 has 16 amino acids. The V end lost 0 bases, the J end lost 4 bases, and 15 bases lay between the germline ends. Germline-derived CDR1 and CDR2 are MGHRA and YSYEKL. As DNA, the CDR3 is TGCGCCAGCAGCCAAGAGGTCACAGGGATCGGAGAGACCCAGTACTTC. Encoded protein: CASSQEVTGIGETQYF.

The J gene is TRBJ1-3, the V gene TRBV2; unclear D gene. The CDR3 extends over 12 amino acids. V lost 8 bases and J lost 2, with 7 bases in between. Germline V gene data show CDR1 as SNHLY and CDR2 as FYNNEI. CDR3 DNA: TGTGCCAGCTCGGTGGCTGGAAACACCATATATTTT. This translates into CASSVAGNTIYF. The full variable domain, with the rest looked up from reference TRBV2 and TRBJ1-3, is EPEVTQTPSHQVTQMGQEVILRCVPISNHLYFYWYRQILGQKVEFLVSFYNNEISEKSEIFDDQFSVERPDGSNFTLKIRSTKLEDSAMYFCASSVAGNTIYFGEGSWLTVV.

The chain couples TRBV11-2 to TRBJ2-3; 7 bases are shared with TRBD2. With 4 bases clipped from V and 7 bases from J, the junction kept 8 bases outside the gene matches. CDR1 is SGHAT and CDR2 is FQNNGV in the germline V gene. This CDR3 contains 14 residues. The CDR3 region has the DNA TGTGCCAGCAGCTGGGGGGGAGGTCCAAATACGCAGTATTTT. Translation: CASSWGGGPNTQYF. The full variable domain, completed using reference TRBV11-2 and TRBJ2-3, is EAGVAQSPRYKIIEKRQSVAFWCNPISGHATLYWYQQILGQGPKLLIQFQNNGVVDDSQLPKDRFSAERLKGVDSTLKIQPAKLEDSAVYLCASSWGGGPNTQYFGPGTRLTVL.

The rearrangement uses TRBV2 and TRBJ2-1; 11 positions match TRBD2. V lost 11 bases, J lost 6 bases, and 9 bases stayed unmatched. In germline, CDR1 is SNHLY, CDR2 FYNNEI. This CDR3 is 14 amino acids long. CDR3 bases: TGTGCCGGGATTAGCGGGGGGGCCGGCAATGAGCAGTTCTTC. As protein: CAGISGGAGNEQFF.

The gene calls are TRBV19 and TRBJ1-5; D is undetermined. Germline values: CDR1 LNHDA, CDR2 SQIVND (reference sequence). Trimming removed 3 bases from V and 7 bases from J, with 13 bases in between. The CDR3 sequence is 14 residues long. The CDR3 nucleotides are TGTGCCAGTAGTATTTCTGAGGTTAGCCAGCCCCAGCATTTT. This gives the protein CASSISEVSQPQHF. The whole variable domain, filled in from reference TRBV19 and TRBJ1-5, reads DGGITQSPKYLFRKEGQNVTLSCEQNLNHDAMYWYRQDPGQGLRLIYYSQIVNDFQKGDIAEGYSVSREKKESFPLTVTSAQKNPTAFYLCASSISEVSQPQHFGDGTRLSIL.

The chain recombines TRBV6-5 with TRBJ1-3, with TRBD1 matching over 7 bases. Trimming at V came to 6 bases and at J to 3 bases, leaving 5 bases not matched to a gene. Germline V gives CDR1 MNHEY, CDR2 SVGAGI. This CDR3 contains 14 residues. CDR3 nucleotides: TGTGCCAGCAGACAGGGGCAGGTTGGAAACACCATATATTTT. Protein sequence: CASRQGQVGNTIYF.

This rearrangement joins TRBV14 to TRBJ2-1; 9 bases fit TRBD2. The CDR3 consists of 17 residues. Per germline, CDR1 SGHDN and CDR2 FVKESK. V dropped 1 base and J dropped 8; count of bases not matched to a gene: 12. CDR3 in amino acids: CASSQGAGGPSRYEQFF. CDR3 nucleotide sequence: TGTGCCAGCAGCCAAGGGGCGGGGGGGCCAAGCAGGTATGAGCAGTTCTTC.

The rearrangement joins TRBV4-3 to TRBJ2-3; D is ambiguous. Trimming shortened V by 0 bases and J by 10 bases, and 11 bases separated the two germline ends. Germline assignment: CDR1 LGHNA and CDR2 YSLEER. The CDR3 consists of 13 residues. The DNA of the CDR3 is TGCGCCAGCAGCCAAGAAAGCGCGAATGCGCAGTATTTT. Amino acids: CASSQESANAQYF.

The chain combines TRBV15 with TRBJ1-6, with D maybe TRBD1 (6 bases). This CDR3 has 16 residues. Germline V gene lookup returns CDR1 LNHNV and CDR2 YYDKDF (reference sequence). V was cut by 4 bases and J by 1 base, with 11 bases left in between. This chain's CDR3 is CATSKGDRSYNSPLHF. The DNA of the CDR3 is TGTGCCACCAGCAAAGGCGACAGGTCCTATAATTCACCCCTCCACTTT.

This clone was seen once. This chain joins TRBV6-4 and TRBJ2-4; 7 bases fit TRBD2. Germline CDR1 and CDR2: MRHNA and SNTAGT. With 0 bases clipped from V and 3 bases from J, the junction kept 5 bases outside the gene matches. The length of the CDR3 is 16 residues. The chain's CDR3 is CASSDSGTGGKNIQYF. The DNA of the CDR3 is TGTGCCAGCAGTGACTCCGGGACGGGAGGCAAAAACATTCAGTACTTC.

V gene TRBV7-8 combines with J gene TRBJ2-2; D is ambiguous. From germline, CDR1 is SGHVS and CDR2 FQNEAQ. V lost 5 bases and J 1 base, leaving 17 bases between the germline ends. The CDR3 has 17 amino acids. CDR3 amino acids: CASSPPLRHQNTGELFF. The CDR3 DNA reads TGTGCCAGCAGCCCACCTCTTAGACACCAGAACACCGGGGAGCTGTTTTTT.

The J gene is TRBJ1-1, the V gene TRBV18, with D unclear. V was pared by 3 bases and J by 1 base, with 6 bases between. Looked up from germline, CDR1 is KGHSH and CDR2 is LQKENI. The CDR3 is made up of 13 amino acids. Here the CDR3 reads CASSPAENTEAFF. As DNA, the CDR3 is TGTGCCAGCTCACCGGCCGAGAACACTGAAGCTTTCTTT.

CDR3 loop: CASSPLGQGAQVEQYF. CDR3 bases: TGTGCCAGCTCACCACTGGGACAGGGGGCGCAGGTCGAGCAGTACTTC. The gene calls are TRBV18 and TRBJ2-7; 12 positions match TRBD1. CDR1 KGHSH and CDR2 LQKENI come from the germline V gene. Unmatched junction bases numbered 7, after V lost 1 base and J lost 6 bases. This CDR3 has 16 amino acids.

Written as DNA, the CDR3 is TGTGCCAGCAGCTCCATCAAGAACACCGGGGAGCTGTTTTTT. This sequence encodes CASSSIKNTGELFF. V and J are TRBV5-4 and TRBJ2-2; D remains ambiguous. V lost 3 bases, J lost 1 base, and 7 bases lay in between. There are 14 residues in the CDR3. CDR1 is SGHNT and CDR2 is YYREEE in the germline V gene (reference sequence).